A single sample gave rise to the 14 T cell receptor beta chains below, sequenced in a study of blood T cell repertoires in COVID-19. The data were produced by immunoSEQ multiplex PCR, yet TCRdb's version contains in-frame clones alone and is incomplete. This table has around 400,000 clones, more than 70% appearing once. Sample: peripheral blood. The source is a woman aged 55 to 70 with COVID-19, enrolled during active disease.

The chain carries TRBV4-1 and TRBJ2-7, with a tentative D call TRBD2 (5 bases). Trimming cost V 0 bases and J 2 bases, with 11 bases left between them. CDR3 length: 15 residues. Germline V gives CDR1 MGHRA, CDR2 YSYEKL. In nucleotides, the CDR3 is TGCGCCAGCAGCCAAGATAGGGCTAGCACCTACGAGCAGTACTTC. Translating gives CASSQDRASTYEQYF.

This clone was recorded only once. The CDR3 loop is CASSHRGGLDTQYF. The CDR3 nucleotides read TGTGCCAGCAGCCACCGGGGGGGCCTGGATACGCAGTATTTT. The chain has TRBV3-1 (or the pseudogene TRBV3-2) and TRBJ2-3; 8 bases fit TRBD2. V shed 3 bases, J shed 6 bases, and the junction held 5 bases outside the gene matches. The CDR3 totals 14 residues. Germline V gene lookup returns CDR1 LGHDT and CDR2 YNNKEL (reference sequence).

V usage is TRBV29-1 and J usage is TRBJ1-1, with a tentative D call TRBD1 (5 bases). The CDR3 covers 11 residues. V was shortened by 3 bases and J by 12 bases, with 14 bases between the two germline ends. CDR1 is SQVTM, CDR2 ANQGSEA, per germline. CDR3 coding DNA: TGCAGCGTTGAGAACGTAGGGGTGACTTTCTTT. Translating it yields CSVENVGVTFF.

This rearrangement joins TRBV29-1 to TRBJ2-3, with 8 bases identical to TRBD1. The ends lost 0 bases at V and 4 bases at J; junction bases unmatched: 3. Germline CDR1 is SQVTM and CDR2 is ANQGSEA. The CDR3 loop spans 14 amino acids. CDR3 bases: TGCAGCGTTGAAGACAGGGGGCGTGCAGATACGCAGTATTTT. Encoded protein: CSVEDRGRADTQYF.

The chain has TRBV2 and TRBJ1-4, with 9 bases fitting TRBD1. Germline CDR1 SNHLY, CDR2 FYNNEI. The CDR3 loop spans 14 amino acids. The V segment lost 6 bases and the J segment 8 bases; nucleotides outside the gene matches: 7. This CDR3 is CASRLTGGIEKLFF. CDR3 nucleotide sequence: TGTGCCAGCAGGCTGACAGGGGGAATAGAAAAACTGTTTTTT.

The J gene is TRBJ2-3, the V gene TRBV5-1, with a tentative D call TRBD2 (6 bases). V was trimmed by 4 bases and J by 6 bases, leaving 15 bases between them. The germline V gene encodes CDR1 SGHRS and CDR2 YFSETQ. The CDR3 loop spans 14 amino acids. CDR3 nucleotides: TGCGCCAGCAGCCCCATTGCGGGATCCGATACGCAGTATTTT. Its translation: CASSPIAGSDTQYF.

The chain recombines TRBV2 with TRBJ2-7; TRBD1 aligns across 9 bases. V shed 6 bases, J shed 2 bases, and the junction held 5 bases outside the gene matches. The CDR3 runs 14 residues. CDR1 is SNHLY and CDR2 is FYNNEI in the germline V gene. The DNA of the CDR3 is TGTGCCAGCAGGACCGGGACAGGGCCCTACGAGCAGTACTTC. It is translated as CASRTGTGPYEQYF.

This clone occurred many times. V is TRBV2 and J is TRBJ1-5; tentative D call: TRBD1 (5 bases). Germline V gives CDR1 SNHLY, CDR2 FYNNEI. With 4 bases removed from V and 4 bases from J, the gap between germline ends came to 8 bases. This CDR3 region has 13 residues. This chain's CDR3 is CASSGRQNQPQHF. The CDR3 bases are TGTGCCAGCAGTGGTCGACAGAATCAGCCCCAGCATTTT.

V and J are TRBV7-9 and TRBJ1-1, with D unclear. V was trimmed by 0 bases and J by 2 bases, leaving 10 bases between them. Germline CDR1 and CDR2: SEHNR and FQNEAQ (reference sequence). CDR3 size: 15 residues. The CDR3 coding sequence is TGTGCCAGCAGCTTAGCCTCTCGCAGTAACACTGAAGCTTTCTTT. Translating it yields CASSLASRSNTEAFF.

V and J are TRBV2 and TRBJ1-5; D may be TRBD1 (6 bases). Deletions cut 7 bases from V and 0 bases from J, with 13 bases between. The CDR3 has 15 residues. From germline, CDR1 is SNHLY and CDR2 FYNNEI. CDR3 residues: CASKLGQYSNQPQHF. DNA of the CDR3: TGTGCCAGCAAGTTAGGACAGTATAGCAATCAGCCCCAGCATTTT.

The chain links TRBV6-1 to TRBJ1-1, with a possible D match to TRBD1 (5 bases). Trimming shortened V by 0 bases and J by 1 base, and 9 bases separated the two germline ends. CDR3 length: 15 residues. Germline V lookup: CDR1 MNHNS, CDR2 SASEGT. As DNA, the CDR3 is TGTGCCAGCAGTGAAGCGCCGGGGGGGAACACTGAAGCTTTCTTT. It yields the protein CASSEAPGGNTEAFF.

This chain uses TRBV5-4 with TRBJ2-2, with D possibly matching TRBD1 (5 bases). Germline V gene data show CDR1 as SGHNT and CDR2 as YYREEE (reference sequence). The CDR3 runs to 15 residues. The V gene lost 4 bases and the J gene lost 4 bases, with 14 bases spanning the gap. In DNA, the CDR3 is TGTGCCAGCAGCCCTTCAGGGCTTGGCACCGGGGAGCTGTTTTTT. It specifies CASSPSGLGTGELFF.

CDR3 loop: CSGQLAGEQYF. The CDR3 region has the DNA TGCAGTGGTCAACTGGCGGGAGAGCAGTACTTC. The rearrangement links TRBV20-1 to TRBJ2-7, with D possibly being TRBD2 (6 bases). V lost 7 bases to trimming and J lost 7 bases, with 14 bases between them. Germline-derived CDR1 and CDR2 are DFQATT and SNEGSKA (reference sequence). This CDR3 is 11 amino acids long.

The J gene is TRBJ1-4, the V gene TRBV7-7, with D possibly TRBD1 on 6 matching bases. CDR1 SSHAT and CDR2 FNYEAQ come from the germline V gene (reference sequence). The CDR3 sequence is 18 residues long. The CDR3 bases are TGTGCTAGCCGTACCGCGGGGGGCGAGTCGGCAACTAATGAAAAACTGTTTTTT. Its translation is CASRTAGGESATNEKLFF.